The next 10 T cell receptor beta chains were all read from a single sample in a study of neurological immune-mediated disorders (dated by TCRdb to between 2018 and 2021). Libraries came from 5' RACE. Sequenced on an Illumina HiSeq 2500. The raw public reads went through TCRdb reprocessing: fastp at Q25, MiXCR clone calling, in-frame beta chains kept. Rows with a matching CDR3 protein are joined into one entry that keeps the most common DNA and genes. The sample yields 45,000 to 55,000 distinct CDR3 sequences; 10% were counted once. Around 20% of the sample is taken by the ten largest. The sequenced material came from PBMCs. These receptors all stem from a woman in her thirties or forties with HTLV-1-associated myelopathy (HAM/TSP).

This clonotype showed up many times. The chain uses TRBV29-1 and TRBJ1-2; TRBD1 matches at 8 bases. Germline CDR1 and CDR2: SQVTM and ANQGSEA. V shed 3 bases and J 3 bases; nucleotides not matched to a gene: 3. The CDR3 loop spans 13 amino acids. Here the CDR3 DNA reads TGCAGCGTTGATCAGGGGGCCCACTATGGCTACACCTTC. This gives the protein CSVDQGAHYGYTF.

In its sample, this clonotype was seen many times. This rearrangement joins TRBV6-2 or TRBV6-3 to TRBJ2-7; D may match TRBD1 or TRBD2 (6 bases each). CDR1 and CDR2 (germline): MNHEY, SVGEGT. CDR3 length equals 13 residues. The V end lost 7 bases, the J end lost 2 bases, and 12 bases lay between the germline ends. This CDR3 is CASTRRGAYEQYF. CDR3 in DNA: TGTGCCAGCACCCGAAGGGGGGCCTACGAGCAGTACTTC.

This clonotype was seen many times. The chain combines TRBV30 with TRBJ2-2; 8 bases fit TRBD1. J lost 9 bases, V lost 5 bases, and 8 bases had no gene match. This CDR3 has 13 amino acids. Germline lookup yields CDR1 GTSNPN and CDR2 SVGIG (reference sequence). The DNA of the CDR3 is TGTGCCTGGGGACAGGGAGTAGGAAGGGAGCTGTTTTTT. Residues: CAWGQGVGRELFF.

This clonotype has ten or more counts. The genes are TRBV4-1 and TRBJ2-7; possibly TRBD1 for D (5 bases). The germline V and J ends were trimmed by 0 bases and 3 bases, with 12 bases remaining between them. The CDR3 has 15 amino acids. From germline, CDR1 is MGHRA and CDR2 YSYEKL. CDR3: CASSQEDLRGYEQYF. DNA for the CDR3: TGCGCCAGCAGCCAAGAGGACCTTAGGGGCTACGAGCAGTACTTC.

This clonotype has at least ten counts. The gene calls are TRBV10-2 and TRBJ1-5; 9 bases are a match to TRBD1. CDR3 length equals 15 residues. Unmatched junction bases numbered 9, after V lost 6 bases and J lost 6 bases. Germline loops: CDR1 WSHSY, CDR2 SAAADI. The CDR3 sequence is CASSRGQGTGQPQHF. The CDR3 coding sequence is TGCGCCAGCAGCCGTGGACAGGGGACCGGTCAGCCCCAGCATTTT.

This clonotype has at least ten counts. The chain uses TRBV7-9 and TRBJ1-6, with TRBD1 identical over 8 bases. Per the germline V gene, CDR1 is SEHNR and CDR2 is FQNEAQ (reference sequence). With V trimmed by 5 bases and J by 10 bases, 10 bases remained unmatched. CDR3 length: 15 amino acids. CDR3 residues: CASSATGDTGSPLHF. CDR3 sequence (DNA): TGTGCCAGCAGCGCGACAGGGGATACAGGATCACCCCTCCACTTT. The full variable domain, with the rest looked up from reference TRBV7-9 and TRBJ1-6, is DTGVSQNPRHKITKRGQNVTFRCDPISEHNRLYWYRQTLGQGPEFLTYFQNEAQLEKSRLLSDRFSAERPKGSFSTLEIQRTEQGDSAMYLCASSATGDTGSPLHFGNGTRLTVT.

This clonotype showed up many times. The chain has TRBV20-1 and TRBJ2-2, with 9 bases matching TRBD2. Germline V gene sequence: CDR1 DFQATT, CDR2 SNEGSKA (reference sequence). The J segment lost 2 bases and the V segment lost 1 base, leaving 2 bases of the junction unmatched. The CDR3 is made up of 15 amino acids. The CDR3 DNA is TGCAGTGCTAGAGGTCTAGCGGGAAACACCGGGGAGCTGTTTTTT. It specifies CSARGLAGNTGELFF.

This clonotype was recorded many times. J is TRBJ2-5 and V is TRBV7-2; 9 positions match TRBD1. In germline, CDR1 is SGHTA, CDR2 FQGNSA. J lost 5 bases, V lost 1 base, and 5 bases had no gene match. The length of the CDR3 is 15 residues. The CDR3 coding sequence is TGTGCCAGCAGCTTAGGAGGTACAGGGGGCGAGACCCAGTACTTC. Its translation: CASSLGGTGGETQYF.

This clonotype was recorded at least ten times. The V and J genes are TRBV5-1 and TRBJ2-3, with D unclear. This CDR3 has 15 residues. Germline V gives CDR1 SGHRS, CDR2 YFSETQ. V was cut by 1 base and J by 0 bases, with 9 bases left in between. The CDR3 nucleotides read TGCGCCAGCAGCTTGCCGTTAACTAGCACAGATACGCAGTATTTT. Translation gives CASSLPLTSTDTQYF.

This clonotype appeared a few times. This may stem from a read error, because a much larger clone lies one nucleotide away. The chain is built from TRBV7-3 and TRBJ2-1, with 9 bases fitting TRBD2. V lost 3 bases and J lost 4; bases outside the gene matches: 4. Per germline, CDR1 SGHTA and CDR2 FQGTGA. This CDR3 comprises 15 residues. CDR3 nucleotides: TGTGCCAGCAGCTTGGCTAGCGGGGCGTACAATGAGCAGTTCTTC. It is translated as CASSLASGAYNEQFF.